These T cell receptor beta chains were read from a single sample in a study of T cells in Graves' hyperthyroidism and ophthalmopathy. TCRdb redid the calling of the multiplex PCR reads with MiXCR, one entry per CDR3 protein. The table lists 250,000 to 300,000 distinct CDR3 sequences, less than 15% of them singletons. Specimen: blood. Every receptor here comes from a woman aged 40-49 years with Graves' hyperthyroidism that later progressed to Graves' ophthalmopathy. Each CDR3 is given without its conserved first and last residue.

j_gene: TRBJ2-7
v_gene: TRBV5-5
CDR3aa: ASSLVFGSYEQY

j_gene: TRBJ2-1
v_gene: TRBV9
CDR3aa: ASSARTGIYNEQF

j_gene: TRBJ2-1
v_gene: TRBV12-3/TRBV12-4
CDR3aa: ASSFRTSVLNEQF

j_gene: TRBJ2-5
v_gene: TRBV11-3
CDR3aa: ASSSGRTQY

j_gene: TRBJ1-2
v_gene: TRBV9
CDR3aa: ASSDTGTKFKGYT

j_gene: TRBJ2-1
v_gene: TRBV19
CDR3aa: ASSARTGIGEQF

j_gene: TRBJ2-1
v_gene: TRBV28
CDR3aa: ASRSLAGASDEQF

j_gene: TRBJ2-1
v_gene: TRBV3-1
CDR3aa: ASSQDPGLAGSNNEQF

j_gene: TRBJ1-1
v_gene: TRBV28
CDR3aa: ASSLWFRQGFTEAF

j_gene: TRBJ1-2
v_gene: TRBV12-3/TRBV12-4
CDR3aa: ASSPGDNPVA

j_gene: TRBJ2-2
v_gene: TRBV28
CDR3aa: ASSPYRSGPANTGELF

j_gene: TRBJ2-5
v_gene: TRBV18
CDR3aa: ASSRSRETQY

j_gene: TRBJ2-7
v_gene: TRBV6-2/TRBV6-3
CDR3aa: ASRASGTLYEQY

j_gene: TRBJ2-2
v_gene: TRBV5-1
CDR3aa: ASSSVYTGELF

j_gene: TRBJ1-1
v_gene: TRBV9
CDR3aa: ASSVEGTGGRDTEAF

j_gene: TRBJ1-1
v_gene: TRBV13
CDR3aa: ATGQDTEAF

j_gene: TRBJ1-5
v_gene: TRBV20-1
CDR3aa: SARAPGTGYHQPQH

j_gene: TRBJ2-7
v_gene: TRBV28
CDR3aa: ASSSSSGPGSYEQY

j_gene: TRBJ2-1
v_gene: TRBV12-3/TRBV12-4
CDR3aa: ASNSRGGLEQF

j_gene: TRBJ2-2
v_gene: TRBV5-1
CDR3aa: ASSFAITNTGELF

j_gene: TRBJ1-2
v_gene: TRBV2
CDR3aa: ASSDIGGDYGYT

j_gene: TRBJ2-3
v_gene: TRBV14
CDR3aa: ASSQLRTSGLTDTQY

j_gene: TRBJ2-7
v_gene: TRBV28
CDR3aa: ASRGQGADEQY

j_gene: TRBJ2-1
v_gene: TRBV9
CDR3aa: ASSEGGTYGNEQF

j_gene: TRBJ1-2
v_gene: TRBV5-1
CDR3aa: ASSWFGYGYT

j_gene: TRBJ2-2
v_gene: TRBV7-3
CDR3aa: ASSPYRGNGELF

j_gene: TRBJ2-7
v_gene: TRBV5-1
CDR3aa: ASTVAGAPYEQY

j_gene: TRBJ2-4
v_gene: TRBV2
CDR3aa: ASSEYGGENIQY

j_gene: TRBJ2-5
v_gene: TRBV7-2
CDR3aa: ASSMRGGNGQETQY

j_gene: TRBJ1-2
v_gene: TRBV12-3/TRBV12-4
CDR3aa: ASTLWGRDGYT

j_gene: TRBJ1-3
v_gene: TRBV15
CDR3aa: ATSRDPMGNTIY

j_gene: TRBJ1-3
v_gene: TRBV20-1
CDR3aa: SARRLQGPGNTIY

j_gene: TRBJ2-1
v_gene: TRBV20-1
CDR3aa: SARDLKLEITGYGF

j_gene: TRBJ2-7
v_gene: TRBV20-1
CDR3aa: SARFGNQGAKGEQY

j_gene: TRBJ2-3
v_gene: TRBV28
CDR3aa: ASSTDRVTDTQY

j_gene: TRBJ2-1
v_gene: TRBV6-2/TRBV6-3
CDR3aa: ASRGHGLAGGILQRGEQF

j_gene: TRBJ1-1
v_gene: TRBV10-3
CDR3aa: AISEGTLNTEAF

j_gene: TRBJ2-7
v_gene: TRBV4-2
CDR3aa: ASSQGVGEPHEQY

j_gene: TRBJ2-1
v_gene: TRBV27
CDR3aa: ASSLSKNNEQF

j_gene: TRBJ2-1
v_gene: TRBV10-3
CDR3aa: AISDPTGPEQF

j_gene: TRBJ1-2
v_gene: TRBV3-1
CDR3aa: ASSQGHPPIFGGYT

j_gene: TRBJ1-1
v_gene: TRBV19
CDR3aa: ASSKREGTEAF

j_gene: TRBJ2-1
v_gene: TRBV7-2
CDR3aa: ASSQSKLAGAYNEQF

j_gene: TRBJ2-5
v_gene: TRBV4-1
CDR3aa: ASSSGTANYQETQY